This record concerns one T cell receptor beta chain sequence. This sample stems from a study of T cells in localized non-small cell lung cancer. The repertoire was sequenced with immunoSEQ multiplex PCR; TCRdb's copy has only in-frame clones and lacks some. The sample holds fewer than 45,000 clones; 85% to 90% are singletons and the top ten take 7% to 9%. This CDR3 contains 13 residues. V was shortened by 7 bases and J by 5 bases, with 15 bases between the two germline ends. CDR1 MNHEY and CDR2 SVGAGI come from the germline V gene. The source is a woman aged 18-55 years with stage III lung adenocarcinoma. Sequencing used peripheral blood, obtained before any cancer treatment. The chain has TRBV6-5 and TRBJ2-7; no definite D call. CDR3 coding DNA: TGTGCCAGCACTTTAAGCACTCGGGACGAGCAGTACTTC. Its translation is CASTLSTRDEQYF.